The 19 T cell receptor beta chains below come from one sample, sequenced in a study of a mutant IDH1 vaccine in newly diagnosed glioma. Generated by immunoSEQ multiplex PCR, the TCRdb table keeps only in-frame clones and is missing some. The sample has 60,000 to 100,000 clones, 75% to 90% seen once; the top ten hold 0.6% to 0.95%. The time point is: week 23, last vaccination. With topical imiquimod, each dose of the vaccine consisted of 300 ug of mutant IDH1 20-mer peptide. Antigen specificity for these receptors is unknown. The source was PBMCs, collected from a glioma patient whose treatment included an IDH1 peptide vaccine. The receptors were gathered from a woman in her 50s with glioma.

This chain links TRBV2 with TRBJ1-5, with 9 bases lining up with TRBD1. Germline values: CDR1 SNHLY, CDR2 FYNNEI. The CDR3 contains 16 residues. V shed 1 base, J shed 1 base, and the junction held 2 bases outside the gene matches. The CDR3 here is CASSEGTGASNQPQHF. The CDR3 DNA reads as TGTGCCAGCAGTGAAGGGACAGGGGCGAGCAATCAGCCCCAGCATTTT. Filled out from reference TRBV2 and TRBJ1-5, the complete variable domain reads EPEVTQTPSHQVTQMGQEVILRCVPISNHLYFYWYRQILGQKVEFLVSFYNNEISEKSEIFDDQFSVERPDGSNFTLKIRSTKLEDSAMYFCASSEGTGASNQPQHFGDGTRLSIL.

The gene calls are TRBV19 and TRBJ2-3; no clear D. Trimming stripped 5 bases from V and 0 bases from J, with 9 bases between. The germline CDR1 and CDR2 sequences are LNHDA and SQIVND (reference sequence). This CDR3 spans 14 amino acids. CDR3 nucleotide sequence: TGTGCCAGTAGTCCCCCGACTAGCACAGATACGCAGTATTTT. This gives the protein CASSPPTSTDTQYF.

This rearrangement joins TRBV27 to TRBJ1-2, with 11 bases lining up with TRBD1. The germline V gene has CDR1 MNHEY and CDR2 SMNVEV (reference sequence). This CDR3 has 16 residues. V lost 4 bases and J lost 7; bases outside the gene matches: 11. The CDR3 DNA reads as TGTGCCAGCAGTTACATAGGACAGGGGGCTTCTGGTGGCTACACCTTC. Translating gives CASSYIGQGASGGYTF.

The genes are TRBV29-1 and TRBJ1-2, with 8 bases identical to TRBD1. The germline V gene encodes CDR1 SQVTM and CDR2 ANQGSEA. Unmatched junction bases numbered 9, after V lost 4 bases and J lost 2 bases. The CDR3 sequence is 15 residues long. The CDR3 nucleotides are TGCAGCGTTGGGCAACCCCGGGACAGGAACTATGGCTACACCTTC. Protein product: CSVGQPRDRNYGYTF.

This chain uses TRBV7-9 with TRBJ2-5, with D possibly being TRBD2 (5 bases). The J call is uncertain, as TRBJ2-7 better fits the DNA end. Germline values: CDR1 SEHNR, CDR2 FQNEAQ (reference sequence). The CDR3 length is 15 residues. Here the CDR3 DNA reads TGTGCCAGCAGCTTAACAAGGAGGAGCTCCTACGAGCAGTACTTC. Its translation is CASSLTRRSSYEQYF.

The chain is built from TRBV28 and TRBJ2-2; 9 positions agree with TRBD2. The CDR3 sequence is 17 residues long. CDR1 MDHEN and CDR2 SYDVKM come from the germline V gene. The V and J ends lost 0 bases and 2 bases, in that order; junction bases with no gene match: 4. CDR3 DNA sequence: TGTGCCAGCAGTTTATGGGCTAGCGGGATTAACACCGGGGAGCTGTTTTTT. It codes for CASSLWASGINTGELFF.

This chain joins TRBV6-6 and TRBJ2-7; D is uncertain. V was pared by 0 bases and J by 5 bases, with 14 bases between. Germline CDR1 is MNHNY and CDR2 is SVGAGI (reference sequence). This CDR3 region has 15 residues. The CDR3 spells CASSYSNIIEHEQYF. The CDR3 region has the DNA TGTGCCAGCAGTTACTCGAACATTATCGAACACGAGCAGTACTTC.

The chain has TRBV29-1 and TRBJ1-1, with a weak D call TRBD1 (5 bases). The V and J ends lost 3 bases and 1 base respectively, with 9 bases between them. CDR1 and CDR2 (germline): SQVTM, ANQGSEA. CDR3 length: 13 residues. The CDR3 sequence: CSVDDRANTEAFF. Here the CDR3 DNA reads TGCAGCGTTGATGACAGAGCGAACACTGAAGCTTTCTTT.

This clone appeared once. The chain uses TRBV30 and TRBJ2-1; no firm D call. With 4 bases removed from V and 1 base from J, the gap between germline ends came to 8 bases. Germline lookup yields CDR1 GTSNPN and CDR2 SVGIG (reference sequence). The length of the CDR3 is 13 residues. The CDR3 region is CAWTPQSYNEQFF. The CDR3 DNA reads TGTGCCTGGACCCCCCAGTCCTACAATGAGCAGTTCTTC.

The rearrangement links TRBV27 to TRBJ1-2; no definite D call. Trimming cost V 5 bases and J 8 bases, with 15 bases left between them. CDR1 MNHEY and CDR2 SMNVEV come from the germline V gene (reference sequence). This CDR3 is 13 amino acids long. The CDR3 coding sequence is TGTGCCAGCAGTACGACTGTCTCAGAGGGCTACACCTTC. This codes for CASSTTVSEGYTF.

This clone was picked up one time. The chain recombines TRBV11-3 with TRBJ2-1; 7 bases line up with TRBD2. Germline V gives CDR1 SGHNT, CDR2 YENEEA. The CDR3 extends over 16 amino acids. J was trimmed by 3 bases and V by 1 base; bases with no gene match: 6. CDR3 protein: CASSLGASGYYNEQFF. CDR3 in DNA: TGTGCCAGCAGCTTAGGGGCTAGCGGCTACTACAATGAGCAGTTCTTC.

The chain is built from TRBV5-6 and TRBJ2-7; 8 bases align to TRBD1. The CDR3 is made up of 16 amino acids. Germline V gene data show CDR1 as SGHDT and CDR2 as YYEEEE. V dropped 4 bases and J dropped 2; count of bases not matched to a gene: 11. The CDR3: CASSRSGTGFTYEQYF. Here the CDR3 DNA reads TGTGCCAGCAGCAGGTCCGGGACAGGATTTACCTACGAGCAGTACTTC. The whole variable domain, remainder taken from reference TRBV5-6 and TRBJ2-7, is DAGVTQSPTHLIKTRGQQVTLRCSPKSGHDTVSWYQQALGQGPQFIFQYYEEEERQRGNFPDRFSGHQFPNYSSELNVNALLLGDSALYLCASSRSGTGFTYEQYFGPGTRLTVT.

V is TRBV6-1 and J is TRBJ1-5, with D unresolved. Between the trimmed V and J ends, which lost 4 bases and 1 base, there was a span of 14 bases. Per germline, CDR1 MNHNS and CDR2 SASEGT. The CDR3 is 16 amino acids. CDR3 DNA sequence: TGTGCCAGCAGTGCTACTCTAGGACTCAGCAATCAGCCCCAGCATTTT. Protein: CASSATLGLSNQPQHF.

The chain is built from TRBV28 and TRBJ2-1; 9 bases are a match to TRBD2. This CDR3 spans 17 amino acids. Trimming took 5 bases from V and 0 from J; bases not matched to a gene: 8. The germline V gene has CDR1 MDHEN and CDR2 SYDVKM. CDR3 DNA: TGTGCCAGCAGTATTCCTCGTAGCGGGAGCTCCTACAATGAGCAGTTCTTC. This encodes CASSIPRSGSSYNEQFF.

This clone was seen just once. This rearrangement joins TRBV9 to TRBJ2-7; 7 bases match TRBD2. The CDR3 length is 15 residues. Trimming cost V 0 bases and J 5 bases; bases outside gene matches: 8. Germline CDR1 is SGDLS and CDR2 is YYNGEE. The CDR3 sequence is CASSVALGGGHEQYF. CDR3 DNA: TGTGCCAGCAGCGTAGCTTTGGGGGGAGGGCACGAGCAGTACTTC.

The V call is TRBV14, the J call TRBJ2-1; D unresolved. V lost 0 bases and J 0 bases, leaving 3 bases between the germline ends. The CDR3 has 14 residues. Germline V gives CDR1 SGHDN, CDR2 FVKESK. CDR3 DNA sequence: TGTGCCAGCAGCCAAGAGCCCTCCTACAATGAGCAGTTCTTC. This gives the protein CASSQEPSYNEQFF.

The rearrangement links TRBV7-3 to TRBJ2-5; perhaps TRBD2 as D (5 bases). The CDR3 sequence is 13 residues long. CDR1 is SGHTA and CDR2 is FQGTGA in the germline V gene. V shed 6 bases and J shed 2 bases, with 10 bases lying between them. The DNA for the CDR3 is TGTGCCAGCAGTCTTTCGGGACAAGAGACCCAGTACTTC. Protein: CASSLSGQETQYF. Full variable domain (outside the CDR3, taken from reference TRBV7-3 and TRBJ2-5): GAGVSQTPSNKVTEKGKYVELRCDPISGHTALYWYRQSLGQGPEFLIYFQGTGAADDSGLPNDRFFAVRPEGSVSTLKIQRTERGDSAVYLCASSLSGQETQYFGPGTRLLVL.

Remarks on this clone: Additional DNA sequences in this sample encode the identical CDR3. The J gene is TRBJ2-7, the V gene TRBV5-1; D is undetermined. The V and J ends lost 4 bases and 5 bases respectively, with 16 bases between them. Looked up from germline, CDR1 is SGHRS and CDR2 is YFSETQ. The CDR3 has 14 residues. CDR3 nucleotide sequence: TGCGCCAGCAGCGCGGAGACGGTGGGAAACGAGCAGTACTTC. It specifies CASSAETVGNEQYF.

The chain has TRBV25-1 and TRBJ1-2; D gene unclear. The germline V and J ends were trimmed by 2 bases and 4 bases, with 11 bases remaining between them. Germline CDR1 is MGHDK and CDR2 is SYGVNS. This CDR3 contains 14 residues. The DNA of the CDR3 is TGTGCCAGCAGTGAAATTGGAGCCTTCTATGGCTACACCTTC. This translates into CASSEIGAFYGYTF.